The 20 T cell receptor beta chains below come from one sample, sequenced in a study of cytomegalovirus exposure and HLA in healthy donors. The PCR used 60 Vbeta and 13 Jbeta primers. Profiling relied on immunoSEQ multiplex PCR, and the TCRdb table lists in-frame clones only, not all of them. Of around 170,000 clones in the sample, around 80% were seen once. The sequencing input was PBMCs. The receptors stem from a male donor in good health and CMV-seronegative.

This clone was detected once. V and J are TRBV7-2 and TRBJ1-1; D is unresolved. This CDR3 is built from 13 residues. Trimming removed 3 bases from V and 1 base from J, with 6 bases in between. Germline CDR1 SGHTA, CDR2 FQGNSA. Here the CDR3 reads CASSFTANTEAFF. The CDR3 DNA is TGTGCCAGCAGCTTTACAGCGAACACTGAAGCTTTCTTT.

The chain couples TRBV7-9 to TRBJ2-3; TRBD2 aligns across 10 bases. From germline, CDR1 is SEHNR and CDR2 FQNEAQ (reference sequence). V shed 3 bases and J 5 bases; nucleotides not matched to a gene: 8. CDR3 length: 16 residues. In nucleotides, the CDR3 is TGTGCCAGCAGCTTTTTGAGCGGGGGGGCAGGAGATACGCAGTATTTT. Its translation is CASSFLSGGAGDTQYF.

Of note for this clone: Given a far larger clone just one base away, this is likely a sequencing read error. The CDR3 loop is CASSLGFPIRGYTF. The CDR3 DNA reads as TGTGCCAGCAGCTTGGGCTTTCCCATCCGGGGCTACACCTTC. The chain has TRBV5-6 and TRBJ1-2, with no clear D. V gave up 0 bases and J gave up 8 bases, with 14 bases separating them. CDR3 length: 14 amino acids. Per germline, CDR1 SGHDT and CDR2 YYEEEE.

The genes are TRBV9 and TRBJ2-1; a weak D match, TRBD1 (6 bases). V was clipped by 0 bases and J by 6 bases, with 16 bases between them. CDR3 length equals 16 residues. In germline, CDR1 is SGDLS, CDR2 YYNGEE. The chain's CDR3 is CASSVGGRNPANEQFF. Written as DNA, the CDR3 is TGTGCCAGCAGCGTAGGGGGGCGGAACCCGGCCAATGAGCAGTTCTTC.

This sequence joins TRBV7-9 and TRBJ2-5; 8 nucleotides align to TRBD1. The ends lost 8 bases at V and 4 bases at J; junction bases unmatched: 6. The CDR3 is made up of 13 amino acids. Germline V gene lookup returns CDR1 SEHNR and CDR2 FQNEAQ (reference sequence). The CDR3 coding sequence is TGTGCCAGCGGCTACAGGGGGATAGAGACCCAGTACTTC. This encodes CASGYRGIETQYF.

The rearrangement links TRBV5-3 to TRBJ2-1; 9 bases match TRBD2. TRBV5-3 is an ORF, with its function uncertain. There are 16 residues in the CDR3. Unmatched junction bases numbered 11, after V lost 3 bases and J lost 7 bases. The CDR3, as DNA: TGTGCCAGAAGCTCCCGGAGTAGCGGGAGTCATAATGAGCAGTTCTTC. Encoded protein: CARSSRSSGSHNEQFF.

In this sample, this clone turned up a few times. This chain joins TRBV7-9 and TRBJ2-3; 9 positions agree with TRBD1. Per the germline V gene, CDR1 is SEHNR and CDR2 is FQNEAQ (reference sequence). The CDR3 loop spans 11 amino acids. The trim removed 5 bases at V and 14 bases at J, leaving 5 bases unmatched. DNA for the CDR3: TGTGCCAGCAGCCTCGGACAGGGGCGGTATTTT. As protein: CASSLGQGRYF.

The CDR3 loop reads CASSFASGGPYEQYF. CDR3 DNA sequence: TGTGCCAGCAGCTTCGCGTCAGGGGGCCCCTACGAGCAGTACTTC. The chain uses TRBV7-2 and TRBJ2-7, with 8 bases that match TRBD1. The CDR3 is 15 amino acids. Per the germline V gene, CDR1 is SGHTA and CDR2 is FQGNSA. With 3 bases clipped from V and 2 bases from J, the junction kept 6 bases outside the gene matches.

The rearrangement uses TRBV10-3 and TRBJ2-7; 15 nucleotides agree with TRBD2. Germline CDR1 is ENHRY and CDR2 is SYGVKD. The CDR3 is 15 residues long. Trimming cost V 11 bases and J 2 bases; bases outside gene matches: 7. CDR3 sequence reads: CAVGTSGGYAYEQYF. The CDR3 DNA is TGTGCCGTCGGGACTAGCGGGGGGTATGCCTACGAGCAGTACTTC.

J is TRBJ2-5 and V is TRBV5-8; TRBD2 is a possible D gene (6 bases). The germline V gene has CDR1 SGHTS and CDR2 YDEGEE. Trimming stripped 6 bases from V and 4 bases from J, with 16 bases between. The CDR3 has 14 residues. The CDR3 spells CASKSEGGRETQYF. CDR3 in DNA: TGTGCCAGCAAATCGGAGGGCGGTCGAGAGACCCAGTACTTC.

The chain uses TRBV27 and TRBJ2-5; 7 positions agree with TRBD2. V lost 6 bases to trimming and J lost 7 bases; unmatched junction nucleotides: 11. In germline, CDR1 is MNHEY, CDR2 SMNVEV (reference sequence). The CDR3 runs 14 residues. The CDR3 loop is CASRGGGGSGTQYF. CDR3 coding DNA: TGTGCCAGCAGGGGCGGGGGTGGTTCGGGGACCCAGTACTTC.

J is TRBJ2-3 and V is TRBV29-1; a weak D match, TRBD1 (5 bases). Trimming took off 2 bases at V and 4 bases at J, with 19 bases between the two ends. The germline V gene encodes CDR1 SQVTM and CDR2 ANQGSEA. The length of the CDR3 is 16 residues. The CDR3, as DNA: TGCAGCGTTGAAAAAAGGGTGACAGTTGGGGCAGATACGCAGTATTTT. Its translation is CSVEKRVTVGADTQYF.

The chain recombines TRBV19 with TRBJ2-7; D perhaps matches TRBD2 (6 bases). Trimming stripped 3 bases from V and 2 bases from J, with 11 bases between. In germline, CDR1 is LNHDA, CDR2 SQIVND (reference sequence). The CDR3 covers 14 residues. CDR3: CASSILAFPYEQYF. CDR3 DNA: TGTGCCAGTAGTATCCTAGCGTTCCCCTACGAGCAGTACTTC.

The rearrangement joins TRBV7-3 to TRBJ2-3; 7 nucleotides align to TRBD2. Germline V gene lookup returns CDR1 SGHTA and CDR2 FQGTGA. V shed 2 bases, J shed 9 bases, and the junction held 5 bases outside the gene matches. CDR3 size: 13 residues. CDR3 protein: CASSLAGAETQYF. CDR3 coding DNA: TGTGCCAGCAGCTTAGCGGGAGCGGAAACGCAGTATTTT.

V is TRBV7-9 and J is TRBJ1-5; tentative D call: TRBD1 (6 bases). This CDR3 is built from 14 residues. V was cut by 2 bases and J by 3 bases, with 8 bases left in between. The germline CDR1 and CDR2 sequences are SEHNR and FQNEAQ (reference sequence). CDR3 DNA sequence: TGTGCCAGCAGCTTATCAGGGGACAATCAGCCCCAGCATTTT. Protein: CASSLSGDNQPQHF. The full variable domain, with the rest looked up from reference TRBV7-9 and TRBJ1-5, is DTGVSQNPRHKITKRGQNVTFRCDPISEHNRLYWYRQTLGQGPEFLTYFQNEAQLEKSRLLSDRFSAERPKGSFSTLEIQRTEQGDSAMYLCASSLSGDNQPQHFGDGTRLSIL.

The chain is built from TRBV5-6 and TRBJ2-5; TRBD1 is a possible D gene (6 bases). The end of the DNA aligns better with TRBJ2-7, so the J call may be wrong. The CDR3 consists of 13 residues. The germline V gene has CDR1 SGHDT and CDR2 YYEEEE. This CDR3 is CASSRGRNYEQYF. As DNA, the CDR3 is TGTGCCAGCAGCAGGGGGAGAAACTACGAGCAGTACTTC.

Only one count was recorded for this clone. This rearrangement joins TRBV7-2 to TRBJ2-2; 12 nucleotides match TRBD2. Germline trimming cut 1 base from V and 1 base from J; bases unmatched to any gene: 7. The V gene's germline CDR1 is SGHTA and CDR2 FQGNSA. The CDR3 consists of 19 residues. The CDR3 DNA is TGTGCCAGCAGCTTAGACCCTAGCGGGGGGGCAGGGAACACCGGGGAGCTGTTTTTT. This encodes CASSLDPSGGAGNTGELFF.

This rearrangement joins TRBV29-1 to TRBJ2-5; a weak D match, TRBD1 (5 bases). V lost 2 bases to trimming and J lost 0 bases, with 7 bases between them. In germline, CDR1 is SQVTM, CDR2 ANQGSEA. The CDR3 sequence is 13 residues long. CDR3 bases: TGCAGCGTTGAAAGGACAAACCAAGAGACCCAGTACTTC. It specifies CSVERTNQETQYF.

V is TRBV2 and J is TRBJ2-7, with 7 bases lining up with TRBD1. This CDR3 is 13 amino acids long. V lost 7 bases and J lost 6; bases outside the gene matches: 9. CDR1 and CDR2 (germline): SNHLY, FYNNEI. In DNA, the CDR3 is TGTGCCAGCACTTCGGACAGGATAGCCGAGCAGTACTTC. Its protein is CASTSDRIAEQYF. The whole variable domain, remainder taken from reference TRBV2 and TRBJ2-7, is EPEVTQTPSHQVTQMGQEVILRCVPISNHLYFYWYRQILGQKVEFLVSFYNNEISEKSEIFDDQFSVERPDGSNFTLKIRSTKLEDSAMYFCASTSDRIAEQYFGPGTRLTVT.

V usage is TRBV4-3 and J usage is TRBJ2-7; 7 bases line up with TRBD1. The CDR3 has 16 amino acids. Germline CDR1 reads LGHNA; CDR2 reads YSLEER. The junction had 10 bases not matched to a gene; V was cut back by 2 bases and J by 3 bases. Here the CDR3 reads CASSQSPGQPSYEQYF. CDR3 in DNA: TGCGCCAGCAGCCAATCACCGGGACAGCCGAGCTACGAGCAGTACTTC.